This T cell receptor beta chain is drawn from a study of CD4 T cells in relation to SARS-CoV-2 and coronaviruses (dated by TCRdb to the early 2020s). Some background on the complete study: A median age of around 35 years, with a range of about 20 to 75 years, was recorded for the full convalescent cohort of some 12 patients. Among the approximately 12 convalescent patients, 8 males and 4 females were included, and two of the subjects were Hispanic. HLA restriction was mapped for shared crossreactive spike epitopes using patient-derived lymphoblastoid cell lines. The study assessed, at the TCR clonotype level, memory CD4+ T cell crossreactivity between SARS-CoV-2 and common cold coronavirus spike proteins. The Adaptive Biotechnologies TCR-sequencing kit was used to sequence samples from a few pre-COVID donors and the naive versus memory experiments, while other data came from Illumina-based sequencing. A different TCR-beta assay, based on Illumina, was used to sequence expansion assays from other donors in the study. The research as a whole found: Sequencing naive versus memory cells indicated that the assay picks up memory recall responses, not primary responses primed during culture. Crossreactivity analysis was centred on spike protein, so crossreactivity against other viral proteins was not assessed. Compared with monoreactive clones, crossreactive clones had significantly weaker SARS-CoV-2-driven expansion, a result consistent with antigenic imprinting. Pre-pandemic and post-infection samples were not both contributed by any donor, so tracing of the source of pre-existing responses was limited. The study was limited by small numbers of patients and tested TCRs. Around three fifths of donors had memory CD4+ clonotypes that crossrecognized SARS-CoV-2 and at least one common cold coronavirus spike.

DNA from uncultured naive and memory CD4+ T cells underwent immunoSEQ TCR-beta sequencing at deep resolution. Per the original workflow: Preprocessing removed nonproductive sequences and CDR3s not starting with C, not ending with F or W, or shorter than 7 amino acids. Cultured and uncultured naive and memory CD4+ repertoires were searched for previously identified spike- and CEF-reactive CDR3s. After three terminal residues were trimmed from each end, CDR3 homology was quantified as pairwise Levenshtein distance using the stringdist R package. TCRdb retrieved this table from immuneACCESS and kept in-frame rearrangements only. Not all clones are present; in checked studies, unresolved V genes account for under half, and no reason is known for the remainder. That table supplies the V and J calls and clone size; D and trimming were determined from the DNA. The sample has around 35,000 clones on record, 70% to 90% of them singletons. The ten top clones hold 3% to 3.5% of the sample.

Worth noting for this clone: What antigen it recognizes has not been identified. The input lacks base qualities; no much larger clone sits a single base away.

The CDR3, cysteine through phenylalanine, is 18 amino acids long. Just the 54-base CDR3 DNA is kept, in frame starting at base 1. V and J lose 2 bases and 4 bases, and a span of 20 bases separates them. CDR1 is given as LNHDA and CDR2 as SQIVND, both from the germline V gene (reference sequence). Naive and memory CD4+ T cells were separated from cryopreserved PBMCs by CD4 enrichment followed by EasySep naive CD4+ T cell enrichment. Ficoll-Paque PLUS gradient centrifugation was used to isolate PBMCs from either whole blood or leukapheresis product. The PBMCs went either fresh into the expansion assay or into cryopreservation at -140 degrees C. The QIAamp Micro DNA Kit was used to extract genomic DNA from the CD4+ T cells.

The sample comprised memory CD4+ T cells from PBMCs. The sample's cell subset or site label, in plain terms: memory (non-naive) CD4+ T cells. Recombination linked TRBV19 to TRBJ2-2; the D call is tentative, TRBD1 or TRBD2, as each matches 5 bases. This clonotype was sampled from an adult with COVID-19. The CDR3 loop reads CASSIIRRGTPGTGELFF. The DNA reads TGTGCCAGTAGTATAATTCGGCGAGGGACCCCGGGCACCGGGGAGCTGTTTTTT.